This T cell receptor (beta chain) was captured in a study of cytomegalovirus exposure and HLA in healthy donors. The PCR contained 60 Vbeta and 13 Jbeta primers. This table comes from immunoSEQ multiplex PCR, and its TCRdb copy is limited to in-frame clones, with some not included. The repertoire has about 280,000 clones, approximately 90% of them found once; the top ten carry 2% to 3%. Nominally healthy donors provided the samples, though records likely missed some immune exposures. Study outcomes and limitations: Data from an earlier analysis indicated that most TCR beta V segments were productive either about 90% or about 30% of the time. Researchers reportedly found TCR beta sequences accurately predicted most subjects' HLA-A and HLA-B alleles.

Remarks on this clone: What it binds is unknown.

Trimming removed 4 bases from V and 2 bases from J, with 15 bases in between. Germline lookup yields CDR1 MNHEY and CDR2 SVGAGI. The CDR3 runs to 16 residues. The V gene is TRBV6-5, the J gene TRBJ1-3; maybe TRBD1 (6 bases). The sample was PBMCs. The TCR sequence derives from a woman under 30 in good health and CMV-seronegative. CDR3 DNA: TGTGCCAGCAGTTCCTCAGGGGCGCAGACTGGAAACACCATATATTTT. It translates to CASSSSGAQTGNTIYF.